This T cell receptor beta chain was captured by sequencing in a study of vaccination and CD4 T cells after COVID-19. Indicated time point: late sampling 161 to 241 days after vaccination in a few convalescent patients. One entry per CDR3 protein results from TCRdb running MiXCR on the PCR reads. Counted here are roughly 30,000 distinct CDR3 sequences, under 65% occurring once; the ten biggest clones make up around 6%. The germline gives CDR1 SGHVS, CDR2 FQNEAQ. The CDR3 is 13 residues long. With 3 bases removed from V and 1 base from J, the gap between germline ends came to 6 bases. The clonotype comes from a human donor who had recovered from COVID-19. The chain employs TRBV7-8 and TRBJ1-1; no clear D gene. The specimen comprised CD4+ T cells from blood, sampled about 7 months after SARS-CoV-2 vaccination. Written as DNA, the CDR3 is TGTGCCAGCAGCTTTTCGGAGAACACTGAAGCTTTCTTT. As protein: CASSFSENTEAFF.